This record covers a single TCR beta chain. What it recognizes is unknown. V dropped 1 base and J dropped 2 bases, with 15 bases sitting between them. The germline V gene has CDR1 DFQATT and CDR2 SNEGSKA (reference sequence). This CDR3 spans 15 amino acids. The data stem from a study of T cell repertoires in aging, cancer and after chemotherapy. Study outcomes and limitations: Rebound thymic output was suggested by rising median generation probability during chemotherapy in each cancer cohort.

Amplification of TCR beta used genomic DNA extracted from peripheral blood. TRB rearrangements spanning V, D and J were amplified using mixed TRB-A/B primers. TCRdb re-analysed the multiplex PCR reads in MiXCR, keeping a single row per CDR3 protein. This table holds 2,000 or so distinct CDR3 sequences, about 21% found once. V is TRBV20-1 and J is TRBJ2-7; no definite D call. Input material: blood. The source of this sequence is a human donor with a solid tumor. The CDR3, as DNA: TGCAGTGCTAGAGTTCTCGCAGGCCACCCCTACGAGCAGTACTTC. Its protein product is CSARVLAGHPYEQYF.